This TCR beta chain was identified in a study of T cells in Graves' hyperthyroidism and ophthalmopathy. Amplified TCR beta CDR3 regions came from RNA transcripts. HTBI primers were employed in a first-round RT-PCR of the TCR CDR3. MiXCR, run by TCRdb on the multiplex PCR reads, gives a single entry per CDR3 protein. The table shows hundreds of thousands of distinct CDR3 sequences, with roughly a sixth occurring only once. Only a few counts were recorded for this clonotype. Among the patients, aged 18 to 65, hyperthyroidism was newly diagnosed and had lasted under 2 months. Lactation, pregnancy, other autoimmune disease or uncontrolled infection excluded patients. This CDR3 comprises 15 residues. Trimming took 3 bases from V and 1 from J; bases not matched to a gene: 5. Germline CDR1 and CDR2: DFQATT and SNEGSKA (reference sequence).

Input material: blood. The TCR was taken from a woman aged 18 to 35 with Graves' hyperthyroidism. The V gene is TRBV20-1, the J gene TRBJ2-2; TRBD2 agrees at 7 bases. CDR3 DNA: TGCAGTGCTAGCCGGCGGGAGAAGAACACCGGGGAGCTGTTTTTT. Translation: CSASRREKNTGELFF.